The following is a T cell receptor beta chain sequence with its context. The antigen is undetermined. The sample belongs to a study of T cell responses to AZD1222 COVID-19 vaccine. Sequenced by immunoSEQ multiplex PCR; TCRdb stores in-frame clones only, minus some. This sample has more than 110,000 clones, with 80% to 95% found just once. Notes on the study in general: Of spike-specific TCRs, nearly half reportedly target regions left unmutated in variants. The number of AZD1222 recipients seropositive at baseline was only five or six. Donors, mostly white British, included more females; clonal diversity was possibly underestimated.

Germline V gene sequence: CDR1 SNHLY, CDR2 FYNNEI. The CDR3 consists of 13 residues. Trimming took 11 bases from V and 2 from J; bases not matched to a gene: 6. This chain uses TRBV2 with TRBJ1-5; 7 bases are shared with TRBD1. Sequenced here: peripheral blood, sampled on day 0 of AZD1222 vaccination. The receptor was isolated from an adult in good health. For the CDR3, the DNA is TGTGCCGGGTCCCAGGGGGGCAATCAGCCCCAGCATTTT. It encodes CAGSQGGNQPQHF.